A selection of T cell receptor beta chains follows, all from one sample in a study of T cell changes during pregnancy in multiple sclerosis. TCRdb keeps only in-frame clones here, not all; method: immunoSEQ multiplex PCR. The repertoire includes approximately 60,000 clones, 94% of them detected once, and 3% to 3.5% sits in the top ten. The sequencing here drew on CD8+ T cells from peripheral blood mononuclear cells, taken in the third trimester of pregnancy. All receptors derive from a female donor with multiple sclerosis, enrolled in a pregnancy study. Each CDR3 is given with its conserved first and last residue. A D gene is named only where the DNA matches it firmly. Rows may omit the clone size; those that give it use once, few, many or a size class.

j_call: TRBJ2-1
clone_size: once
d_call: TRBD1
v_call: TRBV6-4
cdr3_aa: CASSIGTGGNHNEQFF
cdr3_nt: TGTGCCAGCAGTATAGGGACAGGGGGCAATCATAATGAGCAGTTCTTC

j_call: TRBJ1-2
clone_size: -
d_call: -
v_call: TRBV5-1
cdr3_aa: CASSLDMGPYGYTF
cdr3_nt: TGCGCCAGCAGCTTGGATATGGGGCCCTATGGCTACACCTTC

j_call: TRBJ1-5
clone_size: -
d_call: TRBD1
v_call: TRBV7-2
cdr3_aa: CASSLADRMFSNQPQHF
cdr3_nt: TGTGCCAGCAGCTTAGCGGACAGGATGTTTAGCAATCAGCCCCAGCATTTT

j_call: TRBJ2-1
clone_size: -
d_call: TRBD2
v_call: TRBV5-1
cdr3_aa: CASSLGLAGFDEQFF
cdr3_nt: TGCGCCAGCAGCCTTGGACTAGCGGGATTCGATGAGCAGTTCTTC

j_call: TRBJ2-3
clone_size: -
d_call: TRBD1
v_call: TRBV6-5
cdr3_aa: CASSPDRGFTDTQYF
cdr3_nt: TGTGCCAGCAGTCCCGACAGGGGATTCACAGATACGCAGTATTTT

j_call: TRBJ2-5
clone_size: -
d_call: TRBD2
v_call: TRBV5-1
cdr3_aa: CASSSVAGAVETQYF
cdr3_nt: TGCGCCAGCAGCTCTGTAGCGGGAGCGGTAGAGACCCAGTACTTC

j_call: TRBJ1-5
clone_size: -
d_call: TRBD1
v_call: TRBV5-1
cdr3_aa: CASSERTGANQPQHF
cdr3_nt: TGCGCCAGCAGCGAACGGACAGGGGCCAATCAGCCCCAGCATTTT

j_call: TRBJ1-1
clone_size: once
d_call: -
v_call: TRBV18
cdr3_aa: CASSPSAGDGTEAFF
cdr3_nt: TGTGCCAGCTCACCATCGGCAGGGGACGGCACTGAAGCTTTCTTT

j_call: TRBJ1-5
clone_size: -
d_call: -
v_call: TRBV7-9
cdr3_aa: CASSLAGRGASNQPQHF
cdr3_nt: TGTGCCAGCAGCTTAGCGGGGCGGGGGGCGAGCAATCAGCCCCAGCATTTT

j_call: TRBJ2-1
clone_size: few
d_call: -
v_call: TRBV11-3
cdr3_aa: CASSLVQGGYNEQFF
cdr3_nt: TGTGCCAGCAGCTTAGTACAGGGAGGGTACAATGAGCAGTTCTTC

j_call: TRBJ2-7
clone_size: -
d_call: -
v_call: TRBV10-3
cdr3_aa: CAISEPSGAGRGGEQYF
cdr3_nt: TGTGCCATCAGTGAACCCTCTGGAGCGGGAAGGGGGGGCGAGCAGTACTTC

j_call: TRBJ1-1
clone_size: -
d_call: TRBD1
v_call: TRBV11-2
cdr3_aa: CASSLDRTRGAREAFF
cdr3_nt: TGTGCCAGCAGCTTAGATCGGACCAGGGGGGCACGGGAAGCTTTCTTT

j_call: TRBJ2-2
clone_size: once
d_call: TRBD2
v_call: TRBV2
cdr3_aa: CASSDALAGSMDTGELFF
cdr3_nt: TGTGCCAGCAGTGATGCACTAGCGGGATCGATGGACACCGGGGAGCTGTTTTTT

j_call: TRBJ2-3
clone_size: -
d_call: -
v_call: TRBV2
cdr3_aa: CASSETREARTDTQYF
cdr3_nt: TGTGCCAGCAGTGAAACCAGGGAGGCCCGAACAGATACGCAGTATTTT

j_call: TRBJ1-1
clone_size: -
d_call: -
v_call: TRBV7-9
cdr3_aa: CASSLDSTEAFF
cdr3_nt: TGTGCCAGCAGCTTAGATAGCACTGAAGCTTTCTTT

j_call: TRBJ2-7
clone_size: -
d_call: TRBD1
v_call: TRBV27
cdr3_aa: CASSLIGTGNSYEQYF
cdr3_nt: TGTGCCAGCAGTTTAATCGGGACAGGAAACTCCTACGAGCAGTACTTC

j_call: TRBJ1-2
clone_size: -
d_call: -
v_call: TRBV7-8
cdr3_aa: CASSLAQAGYGYTF
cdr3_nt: TGTGCCAGCAGCTTAGCGCAGGCGGGCTATGGCTACACCTTC

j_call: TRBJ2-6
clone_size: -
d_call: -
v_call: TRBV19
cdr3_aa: CASSIGSSGANVLTF
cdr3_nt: TGTGCCAGTAGTATAGGGAGCTCTGGGGCCAACGTCCTGACTTTC

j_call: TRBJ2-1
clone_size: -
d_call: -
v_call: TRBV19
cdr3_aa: CASSIDQRGIYEQFF
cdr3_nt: TGTGCCAGTAGTATAGATCAACGGGGGATCTATGAGCAGTTCTTC

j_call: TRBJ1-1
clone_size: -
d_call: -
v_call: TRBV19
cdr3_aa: CASSIDRRRGSEAFF
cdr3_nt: TGTGCCAGTAGTATAGATAGGCGGCGCGGGTCTGAAGCTTTCTTT

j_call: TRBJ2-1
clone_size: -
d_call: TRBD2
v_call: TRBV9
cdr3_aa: CASSVSLAGGYNEQFF
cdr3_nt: TGTGCCAGCAGCGTAAGCTTGGCGGGGGGTTACAATGAGCAGTTCTTC

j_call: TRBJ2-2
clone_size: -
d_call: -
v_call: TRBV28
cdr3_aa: CASSYILRGDFSNTGELFF
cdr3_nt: TGTGCCAGCAGTTACATACTACGCGGGGACTTCTCGAACACCGGGGAGCTGTTTTTT

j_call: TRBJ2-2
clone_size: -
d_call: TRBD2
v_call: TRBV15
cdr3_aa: CATRYFPQREGYTGELFF
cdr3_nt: TGTGCCACCAGATACTTCCCCCAGCGGGAGGGGTACACCGGGGAGCTGTTTTTT

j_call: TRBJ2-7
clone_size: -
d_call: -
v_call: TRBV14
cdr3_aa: CASSRLVGDYEQYF
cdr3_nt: TGTGCCAGCAGCCGGCTAGTCGGGGACTACGAGCAGTACTTC

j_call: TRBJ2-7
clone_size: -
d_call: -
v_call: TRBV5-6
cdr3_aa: CASSWSDSSYEQYF
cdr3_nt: TGTGCCAGCAGCTGGAGCGACAGTTCCTACGAGCAGTACTTC

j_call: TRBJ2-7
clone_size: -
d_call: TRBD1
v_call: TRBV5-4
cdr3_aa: CASSLGWDRGEQYF
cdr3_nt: TGTGCCAGCAGCTTGGGCTGGGACAGGGGCGAGCAGTACTTC

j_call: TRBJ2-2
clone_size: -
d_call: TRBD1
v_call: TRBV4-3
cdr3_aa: CASSQDLGTGNTGELFF
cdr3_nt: TGCGCCAGCAGCCAAGATCTAGGGACAGGGAACACCGGGGAGCTGTTTTTT

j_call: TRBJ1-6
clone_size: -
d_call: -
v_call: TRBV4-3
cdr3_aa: CASSLRTALGPLHF
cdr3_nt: TGCGCCAGCAGCCTTAGGACAGCGCTCGGGCCCCTCCACTTT

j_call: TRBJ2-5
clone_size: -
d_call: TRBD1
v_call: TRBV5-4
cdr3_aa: CASRPGQGYQETQYF
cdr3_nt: TGTGCCAGCAGACCAGGACAGGGGTACCAAGAGACCCAGTACTTC

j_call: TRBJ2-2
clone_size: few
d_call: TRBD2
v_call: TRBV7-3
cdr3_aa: CASSLAGVAGELFF
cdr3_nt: TGTGCCAGCAGCTTAGCGGGAGTTGCCGGGGAGCTGTTTTTT

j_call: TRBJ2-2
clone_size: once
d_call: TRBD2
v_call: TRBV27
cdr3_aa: CASSLGSGANTGELFF
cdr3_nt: TGTGCCAGCAGTTTGGGTAGCGGGGCGAACACCGGGGAGCTGTTTTTT

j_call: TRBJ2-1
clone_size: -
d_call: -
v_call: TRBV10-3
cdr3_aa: CAISESNRVDEQFF
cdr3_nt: TGTGCCATCAGTGAGTCGAACAGGGTGGATGAGCAGTTCTTC

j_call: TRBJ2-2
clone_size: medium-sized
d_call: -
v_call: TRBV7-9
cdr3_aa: CASNSLHGPGELFF
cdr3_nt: TGTGCCAGCAACTCTCTTCATGGGCCCGGGGAGCTGTTTTTT

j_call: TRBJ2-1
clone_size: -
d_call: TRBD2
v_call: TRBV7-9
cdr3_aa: CASSRTSGSSQGSYNEQFF
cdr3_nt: TGTGCCAGCAGCAGGACTAGCGGGAGTTCGCAAGGCTCCTACAATGAGCAGTTCTTC

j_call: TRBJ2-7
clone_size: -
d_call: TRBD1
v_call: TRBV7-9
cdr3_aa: CASSIDRVDSYEQYF
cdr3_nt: TGTGCCAGCAGCATAGACAGGGTAGACTCCTACGAGCAGTACTTC

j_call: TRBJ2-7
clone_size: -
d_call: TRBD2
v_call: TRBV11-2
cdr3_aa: CASSLTASGLAYAYEQYF
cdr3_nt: TGTGCCAGCAGCTTAACAGCCTCAGGACTAGCATACGCCTACGAGCAGTACTTC

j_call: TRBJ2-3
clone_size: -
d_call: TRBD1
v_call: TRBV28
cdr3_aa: CASSSLRQGPDTQYF
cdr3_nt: TGTGCCAGCAGTTCACTCCGACAGGGCCCAGATACGCAGTATTTT

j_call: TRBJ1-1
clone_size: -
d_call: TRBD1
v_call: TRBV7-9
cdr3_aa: CASSTGTALNTEAFF
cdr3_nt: TGTGCCAGCAGCACCGGGACAGCCTTGAACACTGAAGCTTTCTTT

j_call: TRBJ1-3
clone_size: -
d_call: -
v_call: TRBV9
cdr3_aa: CASSVVPNFGNTIYF
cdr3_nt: TGTGCCAGCAGCGTAGTTCCGAACTTTGGAAACACCATATATTTT

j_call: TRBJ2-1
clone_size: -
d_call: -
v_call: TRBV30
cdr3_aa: CAWRGLNEQFF
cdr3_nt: TGTGCCTGGAGGGGGCTTAATGAGCAGTTCTTC

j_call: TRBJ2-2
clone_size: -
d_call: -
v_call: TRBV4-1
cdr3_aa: CASSQVGGPGELFF
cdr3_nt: TGCGCCAGCAGCCAAGTGGGGGGGCCCGGGGAGCTGTTTTTT

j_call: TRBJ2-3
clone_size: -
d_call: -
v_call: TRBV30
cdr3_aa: CAYKTDTQYF
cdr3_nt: TGTGCCTATAAAACAGATACGCAGTATTTT

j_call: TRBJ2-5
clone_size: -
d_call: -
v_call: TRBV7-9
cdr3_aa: CASSPDSDILGETQYF
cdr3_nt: TGTGCCAGCAGCCCGGACAGCGACATACTCGGGGAGACCCAGTACTTC

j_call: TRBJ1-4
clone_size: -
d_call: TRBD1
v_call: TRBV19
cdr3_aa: CASQPVQGEAEKLFF
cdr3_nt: TGTGCCAGTCAACCTGTGCAGGGGGAGGCTGAAAAACTGTTTTTT

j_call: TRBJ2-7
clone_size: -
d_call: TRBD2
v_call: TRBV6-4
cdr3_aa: CASSDSTSGSNEQYF
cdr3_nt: TGTGCCAGCAGTGACTCGACTAGCGGGAGTAACGAGCAGTACTTC

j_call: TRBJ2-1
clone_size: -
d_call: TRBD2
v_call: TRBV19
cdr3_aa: CASSPGTSGSRAYNEQFF
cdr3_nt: TGTGCCAGTAGTCCAGGGACTAGCGGGAGTAGGGCCTACAATGAGCAGTTCTTC

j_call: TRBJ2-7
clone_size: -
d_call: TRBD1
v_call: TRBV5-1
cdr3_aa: CASSVFPGQGLYEQYF
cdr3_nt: TGCGCCAGCAGCGTATTCCCGGGACAGGGTCTCTACGAGCAGTACTTC

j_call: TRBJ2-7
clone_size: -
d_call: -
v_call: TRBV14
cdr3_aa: CASSGFGEEEPYEQYF
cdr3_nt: TGTGCCAGCAGCGGGTTCGGGGAAGAGGAGCCGTACGAGCAGTACTTC

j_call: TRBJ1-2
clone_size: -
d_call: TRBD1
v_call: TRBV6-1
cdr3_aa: CASRGWDRYGYTF
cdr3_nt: TGTGCCAGCAGAGGGTGGGACAGGTATGGCTACACCTTC

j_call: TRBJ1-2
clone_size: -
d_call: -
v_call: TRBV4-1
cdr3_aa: CASSLVHGTTFYGYTF
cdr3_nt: TGCGCCAGCAGCCTAGTCCACGGGACAACTTTTTACGGCTACACCTTC